One and the same sample provided the 26 T cell receptor beta chains below, sequenced in a study of shared clonotypes between healthy human individuals. The table came from immunoSEQ multiplex PCR; TCRdb's copy has only in-frame clones and leaves some out. The sample holds over a million clones, roughly 95% seen once. Sequenced material: naive CD4+ T cells sorted from blood. The sample's subset: CD45RA+ positively selected. These receptors came from a man in his thirties or forties in good health.

The J gene is TRBJ2-2, the V gene TRBV10-1, with TRBD1 matching 7 bases. CDR3 length: 16 residues. CDR1 and CDR2 from the germline V gene are WNHNN and SYGVQD (reference sequence). Germline trimming cut 0 bases from V and 5 bases from J; bases unmatched to any gene: 6. CDR3 amino acids: CASSESRQGGTGELFF. The CDR3 region has the DNA TGCGCCAGCAGTGAGTCGAGACAGGGTGGTACCGGGGAGCTGTTTTTT.

CDR3 sequence: CASSRWGYEQYF. CDR3 coding DNA: TGTGCCAGTAGCCGATGGGGATACGAGCAGTACTTC. The rearrangement joins TRBV19 to TRBJ2-7; no definite D call. The CDR3 consists of 12 residues. Trimming removed 6 bases from V and 4 bases from J, with 10 bases in between. In germline, CDR1 is LNHDA, CDR2 SQIVND (reference sequence).

The chain couples TRBV28 to TRBJ1-5; D ambiguous. Trimming pared 10 bases from V and 7 bases from J, leaving 17 bases between. Germline assignment: CDR1 MDHEN and CDR2 SYDVKM. This CDR3 has 13 amino acids. CDR3 DNA: TGTGCCATCGGTGGGAGGGTTGGCCAGCCCCAGCATTTT. Protein: CAIGGRVGQPQHF.

This sequence joins TRBV5-4 and TRBJ1-1; TRBD1 might be the D (5 bases). The CDR3 is 15 amino acids. Trimming took 0 bases from V and 1 from J, leaving 10 bases between them. Germline CDR1 and CDR2: SGHNT and YYREEE (reference sequence). The CDR3 is CASSLEPQGNTEAFF. The CDR3 DNA reads as TGTGCCAGCAGCTTGGAACCTCAGGGGAACACTGAAGCTTTCTTT.

This clone was recorded only once. This chain links TRBV18 with TRBJ1-1; the D gene is possibly TRBD1 (5 bases). CDR3 size: 14 residues. CDR1 is KGHSH and CDR2 is LQKENI in the germline V gene. Trimming left V 5 bases short and J 1 base short, with 11 bases between. CDR3 protein: CASSARQGNTEAFF. The CDR3 DNA follows: TGTGCCAGCTCAGCGAGGCAGGGGAACACTGAAGCTTTCTTT.

A single count supports this clone. V and J are TRBV11-3 and TRBJ2-2; TRBD1 aligns across 8 bases. The germline CDR1 and CDR2 sequences are SGHNT and YENEEA. This CDR3 is 17 amino acids long. V dropped 1 base and J dropped 4; count of bases not matched to a gene: 8. The CDR3 nucleotides are TGTGCCAGCAGCTTAGGGGCCAGGGGGCTGAGCACCGGGGAGCTGTTTTTT. Residues: CASSLGARGLSTGELFF. Full variable domain (remainder filled in from reference TRBV11-3 and TRBJ2-2): EAGVVQSPRYKIIEKKQPVAFWCNPISGHNTLYWYLQNLGQGPELLIRYENEEAVDDSQLPKDRFSAERLKGVDSTLKIQPAELGDSAVYLCASSLGARGLSTGELFFGEGSRLTVL.

This chain uses TRBV30 with TRBJ2-5; D not certain. The CDR3 length is 17 residues. V lost 0 bases and J 0 bases, leaving 17 bases between the germline ends. Per the germline V gene, CDR1 is GTSNPN and CDR2 is SVGIG (reference sequence). CDR3 sequence: CAWSVRVRRTNQETQYF. CDR3 DNA: TGTGCCTGGAGTGTTCGCGTCAGACGAACGAACCAAGAGACCCAGTACTTC. Complete variable domain (other parts from reference TRBV30 and TRBJ2-5): SQTIHQWPATLVQPVGSPLSLECTVEGTSNPNLYWYRQAAGRGLQLLFYSVGIGQISSEVPQNLSASRPQDRQFILSSKKLLLSDSGFYLCAWSVRVRRTNQETQYFGPGTRLLVL.

CDR3 DNA sequence: TGTGCCAGCAGCTCGGACCAACGCTCCTACAATGAGCAGTTCTTC. Its translation: CASSSDQRSYNEQFF. The rearrangement links TRBV5-4 to TRBJ2-1; D ambiguous. This CDR3 contains 15 residues. CDR1 is SGHNT, CDR2 YYREEE, per germline (reference sequence). V shed 3 bases and J shed 0 bases, with 10 bases lying between them. Based on the CDR3 plus reference TRBV5-4 and TRBJ2-1, the full variable domain is ETGVTQSPTHLIKTRGQQVTLRCSSQSGHNTVSWYQQALGQGPQFIFQYYREEENGRGNFPPRFSGLQFPNYSSELNVNALELDDSALYLCASSSDQRSYNEQFFGPGTRLTVL.

The rearrangement joins TRBV9 to TRBJ2-7; D call uncertain. The germline gives CDR1 SGDLS, CDR2 YYNGEE. The CDR3 is made up of 14 amino acids. V lost 0 bases, J lost 1 base, and 8 bases lay in between. The CDR3 spells CASSVVAASYEQYF. The CDR3 coding sequence is TGTGCCAGCAGCGTAGTGGCGGCTTCCTACGAGCAGTACTTC.

Turning to this clone: Other DNA sequences in the sample encode the same CDR3. The J gene is TRBJ1-1, the V gene TRBV7-3; D gene uncertain. Trimming took off 1 base at V and 1 base at J, with 4 bases between the two ends. CDR1 is SGHTA, CDR2 FQGTGA, per germline. This CDR3 has 13 residues. CDR3 bases: TGTGCCAGCAGCTTAAGGGGGAACACTGAAGCTTTCTTT. Translation gives CASSLRGNTEAFF.

The CDR3 region is CASSDYRASDTQYF. The CDR3 DNA reads TGTGCCAGCAGCGACTACAGGGCATCAGATACGCAGTATTTT. The chain links TRBV9 to TRBJ2-3; possible D gene TRBD1, 6 bases. Germline CDR1 and CDR2: SGDLS and YYNGEE. CDR3 length: 14 residues. V was trimmed by 3 bases and J by 4 bases, leaving 12 bases between them.

The J gene is TRBJ2-3, the V gene TRBV2, with D unclear. Looked up from germline, CDR1 is SNHLY and CDR2 is FYNNEI. This CDR3 spans 13 amino acids. The V end was cut by 6 bases, the J end by 0 bases, with 7 bases between. CDR3 sequence: CASRALSTDTQYF. In DNA form, the CDR3 reads TGTGCCAGCAGGGCCCTAAGCACAGATACGCAGTATTTT.

V gene TRBV9 combines with J gene TRBJ2-3; 15 bases line up with TRBD2. The V gene's germline CDR1 is SGDLS and CDR2 YYNGEE. The CDR3 is made up of 22 amino acids. V was pared by 4 bases and J by 0 bases, with 18 bases of the junction left unmatched. Here the CDR3 DNA reads TGTGCCAGCAGCCCTCGCAATGGGCTGGGGACTAGCGGGAGGCCTAGCACAGATACGCAGTATTTT. Amino acids: CASSPRNGLGTSGRPSTDTQYF.

V gene TRBV19 combines with J gene TRBJ2-4; no definite D call. Germline V CDR1 and CDR2: LNHDA, SQIVND (reference sequence). Trimming cost V 4 bases and J 7 bases, with 8 bases left between them. This CDR3 comprises 12 residues. CDR3 amino acids: CASSTSMNIQYF. The CDR3, as DNA: TGTGCCAGTAGTACCTCCATGAACATTCAGTACTTC.

This chain connects TRBV7-9 to TRBJ2-2; a weak D match, TRBD2 (6 bases). From germline, CDR1 is SEHNR and CDR2 FQNEAQ (reference sequence). The CDR3 has 13 residues. Trimming cost V 5 bases and J 5 bases, with 9 bases left between them. The CDR3 here is CASSKRETGELFF. CDR3 sequence (DNA): TGTGCCAGCAGCAAACGGGAGACCGGGGAGCTGTTTTTT.

V gene TRBV28 combines with J gene TRBJ2-2; D unclear. Trimming took off 6 bases at V and 2 bases at J, with 10 bases between the two ends. CDR1 is MDHEN and CDR2 is SYDVKM in the germline V gene. The CDR3 has 14 amino acids. The CDR3 reads CASRPMGNTGELFF. DNA of the CDR3: TGTGCCAGCAGACCCATGGGAAACACCGGGGAGCTGTTTTTT.

This chain connects TRBV7-2 to TRBJ2-2; 10 positions agree with TRBD2. CDR1 is SGHTA, CDR2 FQGNSA, per germline. The trim removed 5 bases at V and 7 bases at J, leaving 10 bases unmatched. The CDR3 has 16 residues. CDR3 amino acids: CASSPTSGNIGGELFF. The DNA for the CDR3 is TGTGCCAGCAGCCCCACTAGCGGGAACATCGGCGGGGAGCTGTTTTTT.

V and J are TRBV7-8 and TRBJ2-4; D might be TRBD1 (6 bases). The length of the CDR3 is 18 residues. Germline values: CDR1 SGHVS, CDR2 FQNEAQ. V shed 1 base and J shed 0 bases, with 16 bases lying between them. CDR3: CASSLEVGQPLAKNIQYF. CDR3 bases: TGTGCCAGCAGCTTAGAGGTCGGACAGCCATTAGCCAAAAACATTCAGTACTTC.

The rearrangement uses TRBV11-2 and TRBJ2-5; D is unresolved. Between the trimmed V and J ends, which lost 1 base and 5 bases, there was a span of 8 bases. This CDR3 is built from 13 residues. Germline V gene data show CDR1 as SGHAT and CDR2 as FQNNGV. CDR3 amino acids: CASSLVPRETQYF. DNA for the CDR3: TGTGCCAGCAGCTTAGTTCCTCGGGAGACCCAGTACTTC.

This clone occurred once. The V and J genes are TRBV2 and TRBJ2-5, with D possibly TRBD2 on 6 matching bases. The CDR3 extends over 13 amino acids. Germline assignment: CDR1 SNHLY and CDR2 FYNNEI. Trimming stripped 6 bases from V and 0 bases from J, with 8 bases between. The CDR3 is CASSGDYQETQYF. CDR3 sequence (DNA): TGTGCCAGCAGCGGGGACTACCAAGAGACCCAGTACTTC.

The J gene is TRBJ2-2, the V gene TRBV10-3, with TRBD1 as a possible D gene (6 bases). The CDR3 sequence is 15 residues long. CDR1 is ENHRY, CDR2 SYGVKD, per germline. The V end lost 4 bases, the J end lost 1 base, and 10 bases lay between the germline ends. CDR3 residues: CAISGHRENTGELFF. The DNA for the CDR3 is TGTGCCATCAGTGGCCACAGGGAGAACACCGGGGAGCTGTTTTTT.

The V and J genes are TRBV5-4 and TRBJ2-5; TRBD2 agrees at 16 bases. The CDR3 sequence is 18 residues long. CDR1 is SGHNT and CDR2 is YYREEE in the germline V gene (reference sequence). V lost 3 bases to trimming and J lost 5 bases; unmatched junction nucleotides: 10. The CDR3 DNA sequence: TGTGCCAGCAGCTCGGGACTAGCGGGAGGGCCGGGTCCGGAGACCCAGTACTTC. This sequence encodes CASSSGLAGGPGPETQYF.

This clone was seen a single time. Because the CDR3's place on the DNA is in doubt, the DNA is left out and the CDR3 is given as listed by TCRdb. This chain links TRBV28 with TRBJ2-7; no DNA check was done on the table's D call, TRBD2. The CDR3 spans 13 amino acids, including both terminal residues. CDR1 MDHEN and CDR2 SYDVKM come from the germline V gene. Here the CDR3 reads CASSSSIPPGQYF.

The chain joins TRBV6-5 to TRBJ2-7; D may be TRBD2 (5 bases). CDR1 and CDR2 (germline): MNHEY, SVGAGI. Trimming took off 5 bases at V and 4 bases at J, with 15 bases between the two ends. The CDR3 length is 14 residues. The CDR3 region has the DNA TGTGCCAGCAGTCCTTCGGCTAGCCGGTACGAGCAGTACTTC. Translating it yields CASSPSASRYEQYF.

This sequence joins TRBV7-8 and TRBJ2-7, with 12 bases identical to TRBD1. The CDR3 contains 16 residues. Germline V lookup: CDR1 SGHVS, CDR2 FQNEAQ. After removal of 3 bases from V and 3 bases from J, the junction contained 6 bases not matched to a gene. The CDR3, as DNA: TGTGCCAGCAGCTTTTCCGGGACAGGGGGCTTCTACGAGCAGTACTTC. Translating it yields CASSFSGTGGFYEQYF. Full variable domain (missing parts from reference TRBV7-8 and TRBJ2-7): GAGVSQSPRYKVAKRGQDVALRCDPISGHVSLFWYQQALGQGPEFLTYFQNEAQLDKSGLPSDRFFAERPEGSVSTLKIQRTQQEDSAVYLCASSFSGTGGFYEQYFGPGTRLTVT.

The chain couples TRBV5-1 to TRBJ1-1; a possible D gene is TRBD1 (5 bases). This CDR3 region has 14 residues. CDR1 and CDR2 from the germline V gene are SGHRS and YFSETQ. V was cut by 4 bases and J by 3 bases, with 13 bases left in between. CDR3 nucleotides: TGCGCCAGCAGCCGGTTGACAGAAGACACTGAAGCTTTCTTT. Its translation: CASSRLTEDTEAFF.